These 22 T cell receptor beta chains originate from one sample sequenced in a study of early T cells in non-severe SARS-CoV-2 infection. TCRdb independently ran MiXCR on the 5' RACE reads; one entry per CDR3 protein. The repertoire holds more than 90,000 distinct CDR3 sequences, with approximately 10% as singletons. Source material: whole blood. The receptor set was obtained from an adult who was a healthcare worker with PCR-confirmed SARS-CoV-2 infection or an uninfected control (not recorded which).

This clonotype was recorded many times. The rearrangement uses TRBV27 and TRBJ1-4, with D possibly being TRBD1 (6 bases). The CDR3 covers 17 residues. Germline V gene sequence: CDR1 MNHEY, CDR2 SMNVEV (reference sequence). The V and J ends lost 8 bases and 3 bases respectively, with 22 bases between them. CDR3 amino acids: CASSRQVGSVANEKLFF. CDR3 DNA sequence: TGTGCCAGCTCCCGACAGGTCGGGTCTGTGGCTAATGAAAAACTGTTTTTT.

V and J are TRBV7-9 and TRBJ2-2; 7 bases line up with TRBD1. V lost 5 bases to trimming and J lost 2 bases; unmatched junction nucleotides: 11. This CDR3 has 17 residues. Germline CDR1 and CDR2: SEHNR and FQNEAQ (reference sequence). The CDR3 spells CASSPRTGDDNTGELFF. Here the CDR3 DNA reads TGTGCCAGCAGCCCACGGACAGGAGACGATAACACCGGGGAGCTGTTTTTT.

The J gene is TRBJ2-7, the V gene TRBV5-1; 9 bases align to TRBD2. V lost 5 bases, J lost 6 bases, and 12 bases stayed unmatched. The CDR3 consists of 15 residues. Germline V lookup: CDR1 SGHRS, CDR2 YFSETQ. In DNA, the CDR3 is TGCGCCAGCAGGGAAACTCTAGCGGGGTGGGGCGAGCAGTACTTC. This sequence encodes CASRETLAGWGEQYF.

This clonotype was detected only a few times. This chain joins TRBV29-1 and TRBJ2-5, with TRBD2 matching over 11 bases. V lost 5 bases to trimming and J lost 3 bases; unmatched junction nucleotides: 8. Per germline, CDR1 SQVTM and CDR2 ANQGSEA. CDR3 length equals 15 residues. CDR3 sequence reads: CSVIRGTSGEETQYF. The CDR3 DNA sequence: TGCAGCGTTATCCGGGGGACTAGCGGAGAAGAGACCCAGTACTTC.

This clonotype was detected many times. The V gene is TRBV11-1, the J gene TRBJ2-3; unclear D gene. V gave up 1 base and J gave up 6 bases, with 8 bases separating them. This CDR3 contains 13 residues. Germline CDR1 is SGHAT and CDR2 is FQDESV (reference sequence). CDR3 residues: CASSLGLADTQYF. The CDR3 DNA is TGTGCCAGCAGCTTAGGGCTCGCGGATACGCAGTATTTT.

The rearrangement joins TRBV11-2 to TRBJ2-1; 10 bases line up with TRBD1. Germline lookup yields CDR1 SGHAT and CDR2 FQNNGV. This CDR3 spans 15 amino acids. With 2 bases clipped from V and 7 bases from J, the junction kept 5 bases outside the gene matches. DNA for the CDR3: TGTGCCAGCAGCTTATTGGGACAGGGGAATAATGAGCAGTTCTTC. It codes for CASSLLGQGNNEQFF.

Here the CDR3 DNA reads TGTGCCAGCAGTTTATCACCTGCGGGTATCAAAACGGTAGCTTTCTTT. Protein sequence: CASSLSPAGIKTVAFF. The chain employs TRBV28 and TRBJ1-1; D ambiguous. The V end lost 1 base, the J end lost 10 bases, and 22 bases lay between the germline ends. Germline CDR1 is MDHEN and CDR2 is SYDVKM. CDR3 length: 16 amino acids.

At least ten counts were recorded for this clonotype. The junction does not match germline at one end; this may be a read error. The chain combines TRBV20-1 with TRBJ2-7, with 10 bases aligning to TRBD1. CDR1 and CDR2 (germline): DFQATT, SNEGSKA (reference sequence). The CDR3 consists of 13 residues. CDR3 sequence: CSARTGGRDEQYF. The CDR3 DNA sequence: TGCAGCGCTAGGACAGGGGGTCGAGACGAGCAGTACTTC.

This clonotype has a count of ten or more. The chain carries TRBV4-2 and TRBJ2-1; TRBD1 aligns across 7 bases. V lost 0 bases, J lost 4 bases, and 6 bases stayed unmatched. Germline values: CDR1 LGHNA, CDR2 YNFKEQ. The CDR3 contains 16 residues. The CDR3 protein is CASSQDRDRVYNEQFF. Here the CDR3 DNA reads TGTGCCAGCAGCCAAGACCGGGACAGAGTATACAATGAGCAGTTCTTC.

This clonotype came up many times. For the CDR3, the DNA is TGCAGCGTCCGCGGGGTCTACACTGAAGCTTTCTTT. Translation gives CSVRGVYTEAFF. J is TRBJ1-1 and V is TRBV29-1; D remains ambiguous. Germline V gives CDR1 SQVTM, CDR2 ANQGSEA. V was cut by 6 bases and J by 3 bases, with 11 bases left in between. This CDR3 region has 12 residues.

The CDR3 DNA is TGTGCCAGCAGTGAATATTGGGAACAAGAGACCCAGTACTTC. Protein: CASSEYWEQETQYF. The chain links TRBV6-1 to TRBJ2-5; D is undetermined. V gave up 2 bases and J gave up 2 bases, with 9 bases separating them. The germline V gene has CDR1 MNHNS and CDR2 SASEGT. The CDR3 spans 14 residues.

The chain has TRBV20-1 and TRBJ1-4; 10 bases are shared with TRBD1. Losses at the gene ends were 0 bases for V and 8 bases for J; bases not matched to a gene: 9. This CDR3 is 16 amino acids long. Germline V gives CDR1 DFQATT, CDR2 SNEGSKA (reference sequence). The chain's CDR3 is CSARDWTGGSREKLFF. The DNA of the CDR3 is TGCAGTGCTAGAGATTGGACAGGGGGGAGTAGGGAAAAACTGTTTTTT.

The CDR3 DNA sequence: TGTGCCACCAGTGATACAGGACAGGGTCTCTACAATGAGCAGTTCTTC. It is translated as CATSDTGQGLYNEQFF. The gene calls are TRBV24-1 and TRBJ2-1; 8 bases are a match to TRBD1. Looked up from germline, CDR1 is KGHDR and CDR2 is SFDVKD. The CDR3 totals 16 residues. With 3 bases clipped from V and 3 bases from J, the junction kept 6 bases outside the gene matches.

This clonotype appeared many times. The CDR3 loop reads CASSPGHGSSYEQYF. The CDR3 DNA is TGTGCCAGCAGCCCGGGACATGGGAGCTCCTACGAGCAGTACTTC. The gene calls are TRBV6-1 and TRBJ2-7, with D perhaps TRBD1 (6 bases). Between the trimmed V and J ends, which lost 6 bases and 0 bases, there was a span of 15 bases. This CDR3 contains 15 residues. Germline assignment: CDR1 MNHNS and CDR2 SASEGT.

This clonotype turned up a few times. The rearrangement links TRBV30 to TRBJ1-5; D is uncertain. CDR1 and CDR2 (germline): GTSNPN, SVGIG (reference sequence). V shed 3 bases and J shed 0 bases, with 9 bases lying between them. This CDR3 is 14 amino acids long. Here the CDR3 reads CAWRNGGSNQPQHF. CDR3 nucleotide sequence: TGTGCCTGGAGGAACGGTGGTAGCAATCAGCCCCAGCATTTT.

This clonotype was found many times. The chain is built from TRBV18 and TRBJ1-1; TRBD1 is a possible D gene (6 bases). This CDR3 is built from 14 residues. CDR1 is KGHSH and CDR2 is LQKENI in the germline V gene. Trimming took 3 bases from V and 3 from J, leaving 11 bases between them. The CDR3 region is CASSPPRGHTEAFF. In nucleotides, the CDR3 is TGTGCCAGCTCACCTCCCCGGGGGCACACTGAAGCTTTCTTT.

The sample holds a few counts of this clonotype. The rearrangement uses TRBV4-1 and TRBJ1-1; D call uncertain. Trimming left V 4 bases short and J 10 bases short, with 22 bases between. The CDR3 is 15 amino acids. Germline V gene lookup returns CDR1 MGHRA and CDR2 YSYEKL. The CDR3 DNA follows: TGCGCCAGCAGCCTCTTTCACATTGGCGCCTCAAGAGCTTTCTTT. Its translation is CASSLFHIGASRAFF.

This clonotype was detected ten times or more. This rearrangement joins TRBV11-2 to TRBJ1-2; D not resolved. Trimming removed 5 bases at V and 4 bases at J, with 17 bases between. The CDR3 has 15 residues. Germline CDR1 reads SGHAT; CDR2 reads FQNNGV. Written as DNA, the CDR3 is TGTGCCAGCAGCCGAGACGGCAATGAAGCCTATGGCTACACCTTC. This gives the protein CASSRDGNEAYGYTF.

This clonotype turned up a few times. CDR3 nucleotides: TGTGCCAGCAGGTCTACGGGACTAACCTACGAGCAGTACTTC. It specifies CASRSTGLTYEQYF. The chain is built from TRBV5-4 and TRBJ2-7; 7 nucleotides match TRBD2. The CDR3 length is 14 residues. V dropped 5 bases and J dropped 2; count of bases not matched to a gene: 7. Germline CDR1 and CDR2: SGHNT and YYREEE (reference sequence).

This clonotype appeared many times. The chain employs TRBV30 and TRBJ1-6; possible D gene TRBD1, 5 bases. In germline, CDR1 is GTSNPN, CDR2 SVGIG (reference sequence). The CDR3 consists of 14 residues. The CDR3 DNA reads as TGTACCGGACGAAGGGGCTCCTATAATTCACCCCTCCACTTT. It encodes CTGRRGSYNSPLHF.

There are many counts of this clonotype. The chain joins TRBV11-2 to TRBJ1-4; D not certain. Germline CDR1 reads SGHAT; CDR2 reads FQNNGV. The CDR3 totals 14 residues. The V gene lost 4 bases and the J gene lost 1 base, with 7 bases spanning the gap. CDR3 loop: CASSSRLTNEKLFF. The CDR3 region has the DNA TGTGCCAGCAGCTCACGACTAACTAATGAAAAACTGTTTTTT.

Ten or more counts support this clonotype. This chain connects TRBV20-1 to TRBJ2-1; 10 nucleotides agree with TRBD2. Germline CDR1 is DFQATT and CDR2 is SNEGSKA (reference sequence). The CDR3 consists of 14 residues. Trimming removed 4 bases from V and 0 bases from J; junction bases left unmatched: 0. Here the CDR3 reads CSAIAGGSYNEQFF. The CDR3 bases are TGCAGTGCTATAGCGGGAGGCTCCTACAATGAGCAGTTCTTC.